This TCR beta chain was documented in a study of cytotoxic CD8 clonotypes in ibrutinib-treated CLL. Germline assignment: CDR1 LGHNA and CDR2 YNFKEQ. The V gene lost 3 bases and the J gene lost 8 bases, with 20 bases spanning the gap. The CDR3 length is 16 residues. Measured with immunoSEQ multiplex PCR; TCRdb has only the in-frame clones, and not every one. The sample has about 250,000 clones; 70% are singletons. With cryopreserved PBMCs as the source, roughly 2 micrograms of genomic DNA went to TCR beta libraries. Overall study findings and caveats: Sampling of sustained-remission and progressing patients occurred at differing times.

Comments on this clone: Its antigen remains unknown.

The sequencing used PBMCs, collected after 24 months of ibrutinib treatment. This chain joins TRBV4-2 and TRBJ2-1, with a weak D call TRBD1 (6 bases). The receptor was isolated from a human donor with chronic lymphocytic leukemia. CDR3 protein: CASSQLTQGLGDEQFF. In DNA form, the CDR3 reads TGTGCCAGCAGCCAGCTGACACAGGGCCTCGGCGATGAGCAGTTCTTC.